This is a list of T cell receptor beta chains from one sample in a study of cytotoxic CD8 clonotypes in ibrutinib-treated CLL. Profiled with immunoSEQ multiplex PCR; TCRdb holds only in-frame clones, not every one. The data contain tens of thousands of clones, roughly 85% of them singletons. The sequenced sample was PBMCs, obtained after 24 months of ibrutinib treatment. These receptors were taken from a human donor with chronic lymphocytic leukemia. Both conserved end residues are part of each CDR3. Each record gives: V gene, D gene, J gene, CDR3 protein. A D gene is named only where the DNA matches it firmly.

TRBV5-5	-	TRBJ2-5	CASSGSVARGETQYF
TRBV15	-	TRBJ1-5	CATSRTAYNQPQHF
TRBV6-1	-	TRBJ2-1	CASSDFETGKQFF
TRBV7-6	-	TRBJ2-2	CASSLGAGTGELFF
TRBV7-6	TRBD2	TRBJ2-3	CASSSGLAGVLTDTQYF
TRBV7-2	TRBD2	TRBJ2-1	CASSKQREGRAFF
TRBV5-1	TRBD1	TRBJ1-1	CASSLASGGTEAFF
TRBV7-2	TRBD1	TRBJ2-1	CASSFTGNGQGFF
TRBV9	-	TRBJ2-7	CASSVGGSSYEQYF
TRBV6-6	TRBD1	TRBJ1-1	CASSYSDRDTEAFF
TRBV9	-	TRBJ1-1	CASSVVSRATEAFF
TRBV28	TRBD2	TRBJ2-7	CASTPMTSGRYEQYF
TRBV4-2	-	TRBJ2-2	CASSQVSGELFF
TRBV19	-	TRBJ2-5	CASRGTSETQYF
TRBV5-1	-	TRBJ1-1	CASTTGTLGTEAFF
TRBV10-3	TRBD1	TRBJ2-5	CAISDSDRGGQETQYF
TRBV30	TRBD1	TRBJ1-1	CAWSSPGQGAAGDTEAFF
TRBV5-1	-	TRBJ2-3	CASSSLVSETQYF
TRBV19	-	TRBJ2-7	CASSTVVSYEQYF
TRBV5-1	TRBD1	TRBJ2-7	CASSLGPTGGTYEQYF
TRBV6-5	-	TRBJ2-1	CASKYNEQFF
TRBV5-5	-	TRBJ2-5	CASSGMSGETQYF
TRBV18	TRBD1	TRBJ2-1	CASSPGQGAAANEQFF
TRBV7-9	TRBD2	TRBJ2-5	CASSLGRLAGAGETQYF
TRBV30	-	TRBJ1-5	CAWAVAVSQPQHF
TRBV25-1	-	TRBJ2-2	CASSEFAGYTGELFF
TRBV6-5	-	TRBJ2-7	CASRRGTQGRGEQYF
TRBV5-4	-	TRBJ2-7	CAIQRRGASEQYF
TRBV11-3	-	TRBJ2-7	CASSWLPRTETSYEQYF
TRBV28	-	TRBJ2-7	CASNKPGVNEQYF
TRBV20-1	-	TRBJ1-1	CRLQGTEAFF
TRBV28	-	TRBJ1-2	CASSSQFGYTF
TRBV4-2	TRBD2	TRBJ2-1	CASSQRPQASGSNEQFF